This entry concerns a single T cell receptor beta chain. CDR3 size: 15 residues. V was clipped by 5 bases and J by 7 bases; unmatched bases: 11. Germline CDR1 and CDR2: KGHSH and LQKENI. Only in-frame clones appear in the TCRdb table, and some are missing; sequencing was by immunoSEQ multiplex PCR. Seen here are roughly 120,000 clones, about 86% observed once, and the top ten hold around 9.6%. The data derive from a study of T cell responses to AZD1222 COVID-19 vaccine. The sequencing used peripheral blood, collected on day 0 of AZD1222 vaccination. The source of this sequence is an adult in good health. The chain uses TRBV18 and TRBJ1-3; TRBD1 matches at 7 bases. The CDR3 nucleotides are TGTGCCAGCTCAGCCGGGACAGCCTCAGCGAACACCATATATTTT. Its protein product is CASSAGTASANTIYF. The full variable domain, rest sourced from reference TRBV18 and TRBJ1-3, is NAGVMQNPRHLVRRRGQEARLRCSPMKGHSHVYWYRQLPEEGLKFMVYLQKENIIDESGMPKERFSAEFPKEGPSILRIQQVVRGDSAAYFCASSAGTASANTIYFGEGSWLTVV.